This T cell receptor beta chain was captured in a study of blood T cells in healthy people across ages. To note about this clonotype: Its specificity is not known.

The CDR3 loop spans 12 amino acids. Germline CDR1 reads MGHRA; CDR2 reads YSYEKL. V gave up 6 bases and J gave up 5 bases, with 10 bases separating them. The study's findings and limits: Underestimates were what the diversity estimates from one million T cells were considered to be.

PCR was performed a second time for about 7 to 11 cycles using a sample-barcoded 5' primer and a J-beta primer mix. TCRdb re-called the 5' RACE reads with MiXCR, one entry per CDR3 protein. The sample consists of approximately 780,000 distinct CDR3 sequences, roughly 24% of them appearing once. These data also featured in a second study, about T cells of mothers and their children.

This sequence was found in a boy younger than 18 in good health. This sequence joins TRBV4-1 and TRBJ2-5; the D is unclear. The sequencing sample was made of blood. Here the CDR3 reads CASSPEWETQYF. CDR3 nucleotide sequence: TGCGCCAGCAGTCCCGAGTGGGAGACCCAGTACTTC.